Listed below are T cell receptor beta chains from one sample, sequenced in a study of blood T cells in healthy people across ages. TCRdb ran MiXCR on the 5' RACE reads and lists one entry per CDR3 protein. The repertoire includes around 750,000 distinct CDR3 sequences, about 55% of them detected once, and about 38% sits in the top ten. Sequences were obtained from blood. Receptors originate from an elderly man in good health. CDR3s include the opening cysteine and the closing phenylalanine or tryptophan. A D gene is named only where the DNA matches it firmly.

V	J	D	length	CDR3
TRBV10-3	TRBJ2-3	NA	11	CAISVDSSEYF
TRBV7-2	TRBJ2-1	TRBD1	17	CASSLVTTGRSYNEQFF
TRBV2	TRBJ2-5	TRBD1	14	CASRDDRGAETQYF
TRBV29-1	TRBJ2-5	NA	11	CSVVTQETQYF
TRBV20-1	TRBJ2-1	TRBD2	14	CSAEQASGSDEQFF
TRBV20-1	TRBJ1-4	NA	14	CSATKKGENEKLFF
TRBV27	TRBJ2-3	TRBD1	14	CASSLSGQGGSQYF
TRBV29-1	TRBJ2-5	NA	13	CSVGRFSYSEQYF
TRBV12-3/TRBV12-4	TRBJ2-3	NA	14	CAGSLGRGTDTQYF
TRBV3-1	NA	TRBD2	16	CASSVRTSGSTYEQYF
TRBV5-1	TRBJ1-2	NA	15	CASSLVGGESYGYTF
TRBV5-6	NA	TRBD2	16	CASSAGVAGVSYEQYF
TRBV6-2/TRBV6-3	TRBJ1-2	NA	14	CASRGSGRYYGYTF
TRBV27	TRBJ1-6	TRBD1	16	CASRSLNRGRNSPLHF
TRBV20-1	TRBJ2-7	NA	16	CSAREKPPRASYEQYF
TRBV11-3	NA	NA	13	CASSLSRMETQYF
TRBV7-3	TRBJ1-1	TRBD1	15	CASRLAGQTNTEAFF
TRBV4-1	TRBJ2-5	NA	14	CASSQVRGAETQYF
TRBV5-1	TRBJ1-1	NA	14	CASSLASPRAEAFF
TRBV27	TRBJ2-1	TRBD2	13	CASRATSEEEQFF
TRBV10-3	TRBJ2-5	TRBD1	14	CAISKGQNQETQYF
TRBV2	TRBJ1-1	NA	12	CASSVRATEAFF
TRBV5-1	NA	TRBD1	12	CASQGALETQYF